The sequence of this T cell receptor (beta chain) was determined in a study of CXCR3-negative and CXCR3-positive naive CD8 T cells. General study findings and limits: Naive CXCR3-positive cells had TRB CDR3s more hydrophobic than those of CXCR3-negative naive cells. Diversity proved comparably high across both naive subsets and much lower in memory CD8+ cells.

CDR3 length equals 13 residues. Germline V gene lookup returns CDR1 SGHVS and CDR2 FNYEAQ. Libraries were UMI-labeled 5' RACE TRB cDNA. Each CDR3 protein gets one entry in TCRdb, which reprocessed the 5' RACE reads and gives no DNA. The sample's table shows about 89,000 distinct CDR3 sequences. On this clonotype: Its specificity is not known.

The TCR sequence derives from a human donor in good health. Some clones in this sample may be carry-over from other donors' samples. Source material: naive CXCR3+ CD8+ T cells from blood. As to subset: CD45RO-CCR7+CD27+CD95- naive CD8+ T cells expressing CXCR3 (TNR3+). This sequence joins TRBV7-6 and TRBJ2-1. This chain's CDR3 is CASSSHRSDEQFF.